This entry describes one T cell receptor (beta chain). Trimming left V 3 bases short and J 6 bases short, with 14 bases between. The CDR3 is 15 residues long. The germline CDR1 and CDR2 sequences are SNHLY and FYNNEI. This entry comes from a study of glioma-infiltrating T cells after dendritic cell vaccination. The table came from immunoSEQ multiplex PCR; TCRdb's copy has only in-frame clones and leaves some out. The table includes approximately 50,000 clones, over 75% detected once. Time point of the sample: after dendritic cell vaccination, including at tumor progression/relapse. The starting material was blood, obtained after dendritic cell vaccination. This clonotype was obtained from a human donor with glioblastoma. The chain joins TRBV2 to TRBJ2-2; D is possibly TRBD1 (5 bases). The CDR3 DNA reads as TGTGCCAGCAGTGATGGCAGGGTGGCCCCCGGGGAGCTGTTTTTT. Translated, it gives CASSDGRVAPGELFF.